The entry below gives a single T cell receptor (beta chain) sequence along with its context. The same CDR3 is also encoded by other DNA sequences in this sample. As originally analysed: Scientists estimated how many nucleated cells there were by amplifying reference gene primers. Sequencing was performed with immunoSEQ multiplex PCR; in TCRdb, only in-frame clones are kept and a portion is missing. V, J and clone size derive from that table, while D and trimming were established from the DNA sequence. This repertoire shows approximately 230,000 clones, around 90% found once; its top ten account for 3%. This record comes from a study of blood T cell repertoires in COVID-19. As for the study in general: Specimens from acute and convalescent COVID-19 originated in the United States, Italy and Spain. Nucleic acid was either cDNA or gDNA, and it came from T cells, B-cell-depleted T cells, or PBMCs.

Sequencing was done on a sample of peripheral blood. This receptor was obtained from a man between 18 and 35 years old with active or convalescent COVID-19.

As DNA, the CDR3 is TGTGCCAGCAGCTTAAAAGGGGCCACTAATGAAAAACTGTTTTTT. Protein: CASSLKGATNEKLFF. The rearrangement links TRBV7-9 to TRBJ1-4; possible D gene TRBD1, 5 bases. This CDR3 region has 15 residues. The germline gives CDR1 SEHNR, CDR2 FQNEAQ (reference sequence). V lost 2 bases and J 2 bases, leaving 9 bases between the germline ends.